The 16 T cell receptor beta chains below all came from one sample that was sequenced in a study of shared clonotypes between healthy human individuals. Only in-frame clones appear in the TCRdb table, and some are missing; sequencing was by immunoSEQ multiplex PCR. The sample contains about 2,100,000 clones, about 92% of which appear only once. The naive CD8 population came from CD45RO-negative cells selected for CCR7, without terminally differentiated effector memory CD45RA+ cells. The sequencing sample was made of naive CD8+ T cells from PBMCs. The receptors were sampled from a man between 18 and 35 years old in good health. Some clones in this sample may be carry-over from other donors' samples.

The rearrangement joins TRBV18 to TRBJ2-7; D gene uncertain. Germline CDR1 KGHSH, CDR2 LQKENI. CDR3 length: 18 residues. V lost 0 bases to trimming and J lost 0 bases, with 18 bases between them. CDR3 DNA sequence: TGTGCCAGCTCACCACCGGAATTTGACACCAGGAGCTCCTACGAGCAGTACTTC. This sequence encodes CASSPPEFDTRSSYEQYF.

Worth noting for this clone: Other nucleotide sequences from this sample produce the same CDR3. The J gene is TRBJ2-5, the V gene TRBV7-9, with D perhaps matching TRBD2 (5 bases). Trimming shortened V by 5 bases and J by 5 bases, and 12 bases separated the two germline ends. Germline CDR1 is SEHNR and CDR2 is FQNEAQ (reference sequence). The CDR3 length is 13 residues. CDR3 DNA sequence: TGTGCCAGCAGCCCGGGGTTAGGGGAGACCCAGTACTTC. Translating it yields CASSPGLGETQYF.

This chain links TRBV6-5 with TRBJ2-2, with TRBD1 matching 8 bases. The CDR3 length is 15 residues. CDR1 is MNHEY and CDR2 is SVGAGI in the germline V gene. Trimming removed 5 bases from V and 5 bases from J; junction bases left unmatched: 7. The CDR3 DNA follows: TGTGCCAGCAGTCCACAGGGGGTAGGGACCGGGGAGCTGTTTTTT. Protein product: CASSPQGVGTGELFF.

This chain connects TRBV6-6 to TRBJ2-7; D perhaps matches TRBD2 (7 bases). Germline lookup yields CDR1 MNHNY and CDR2 SVGAGI (reference sequence). V was pared by 7 bases and J by 5 bases, with 18 bases between. This CDR3 has 14 residues. The CDR3 here is CASNLGGGRDEQYF. In DNA form, the CDR3 reads TGTGCCAGCAATCTGGGGGGGGGCCGGGACGAGCAGTACTTC.

CDR3 bases: TGTGCCAGCAGTTACTCCTGGGCCCCAGATACGCAGTATTTT. Protein: CASSYSWAPDTQYF. The chain carries TRBV6-5 and TRBJ2-3, with D unclear. The V and J ends lost 0 bases and 4 bases respectively, with 8 bases between them. CDR1 MNHEY and CDR2 SVGAGI come from the germline V gene. The CDR3 is 14 residues long.

The chain combines TRBV7-3 with TRBJ2-1; 10 bases fit TRBD2. The CDR3 totals 16 residues. V lost 0 bases to trimming and J lost 4 bases; unmatched junction nucleotides: 3. Per germline, CDR1 SGHTA and CDR2 FQGTGA. CDR3 bases: TGTGCCAGCAGCTTAACCCCAGCGGGAGGGTACAATGAGCAGTTCTTC. As protein: CASSLTPAGGYNEQFF.

The genes are TRBV11-2 and TRBJ1-1, with D unresolved. This CDR3 is built from 15 residues. With 5 bases removed from V and 4 bases from J, the gap between germline ends came to 17 bases. Germline CDR1 is SGHAT and CDR2 is FQNNGV. The CDR3 sequence: CASSQTEGGGTEAFF. The CDR3 nucleotides read TGTGCCAGCAGCCAAACGGAGGGCGGTGGCACTGAAGCTTTCTTT.

This clone was observed a few times. The chain employs TRBV7-9 and TRBJ1-5; D is uncertain. CDR1 and CDR2 from the germline V gene are SEHNR and FQNEAQ (reference sequence). V dropped 7 bases and J dropped 3 bases, with 10 bases sitting between them. The CDR3 contains 13 residues. CDR3 amino acids: CASNGWDNQPQHF. CDR3 nucleotides: TGTGCCAGCAATGGGTGGGACAATCAGCCCCAGCATTTT.

The chain employs TRBV11-2 and TRBJ2-7; 8 bases are a match to TRBD2. V dropped 6 bases and J dropped 4; count of bases not matched to a gene: 11. The CDR3 extends over 15 amino acids. CDR1 is SGHAT, CDR2 FQNNGV, per germline. CDR3 sequence (DNA): TGTGCCAGCAGGCGCGGAAGCGGGAGTATGTACGAGCAGTACTTC. Its protein is CASRRGSGSMYEQYF.

The CDR3 region has the DNA TGTGCCAGCTCACCACCGACCTCCCCCGGGGCTGAAGCTTTCTTT. Its translation is CASSPPTSPGAEAFF. The rearrangement uses TRBV18 and TRBJ1-1; the D is unclear. V lost 0 bases and J 6 bases, leaving 14 bases between the germline ends. The CDR3 contains 15 residues. CDR1 and CDR2 from the germline V gene are KGHSH and LQKENI. Full variable domain (remainder filled in from reference TRBV18 and TRBJ1-1): NAGVMQNPRHLVRRRGQEARLRCSPMKGHSHVYWYRQLPEEGLKFMVYLQKENIIDESGMPKERFSAEFPKEGPSILRIQQVVRGDSAAYFCASSPPTSPGAEAFFGQGTRLTVV.

The V gene is TRBV7-6, the J gene TRBJ2-1; 8 bases align to TRBD2. V shed 5 bases, J shed 4 bases, and the junction held 7 bases outside the gene matches. CDR3 size: 15 residues. Germline loops: CDR1 SGHVS, CDR2 FNYEAQ. In DNA, the CDR3 is TGTGCCAGCAGCCCCACTAGCGGTATGTACAATGAGCAGTTCTTC. Protein: CASSPTSGMYNEQFF.

The chain has TRBV7-8 and TRBJ1-3, with D possibly TRBD1 on 5 matching bases. Germline V gene data show CDR1 as SGHVS and CDR2 as FQNEAQ. This CDR3 has 14 residues. V shed 6 bases and J shed 4 bases, with 13 bases lying between them. The CDR3 sequence: CASRPPGVGNTIYF. The CDR3 nucleotides read TGTGCCAGCAGACCCCCGGGGGTAGGAAACACCATATATTTT.

The chain links TRBV12-1 to TRBJ2-7; the table names TRBD2, a call not compared with the DNA. TRBV12-1 is termed a pseudogene. This CDR3 has 20 residues. CDR3 region: CASSHPSDRASGRASYEQYF. The CDR3 DNA is TGTGCCAGCAGCCACCCGAGCGATCGGGCTAGCGGGAGGGCATCCTACGAGCAGTACTTC.

The chain combines TRBV4-3 with TRBJ1-1; possibly TRBD1 for D (5 bases). Germline V gene lookup returns CDR1 LGHNA and CDR2 YSLEER. This CDR3 is 15 amino acids long. Trimming removed 0 bases at V and 4 bases at J, with 12 bases between. The CDR3 loop is CASSQEERGGTEAFF. The CDR3 DNA is TGCGCCAGCAGCCAAGAGGAACGGGGCGGCACTGAAGCTTTCTTT.

The chain links TRBV27 to TRBJ2-3; 8 bases are shared with TRBD2. Germline CDR1 MNHEY, CDR2 SMNVEV (reference sequence). With 6 bases clipped from V and 3 bases from J, the junction kept 11 bases outside the gene matches. This CDR3 region has 16 residues. CDR3: CASSPRGGLRTDTQYF. CDR3 DNA: TGTGCCAGCAGCCCACGGGGGGGGCTGAGGACAGATACGCAGTATTTT.

V gene TRBV9 combines with J gene TRBJ1-1; D unclear. In germline, CDR1 is SGDLS, CDR2 YYNGEE. The CDR3 has 14 residues. The germline V and J ends were trimmed by 0 bases and 5 bases, with 11 bases remaining between them. CDR3: CASSVALRETEAFF. DNA of the CDR3: TGTGCCAGCAGCGTAGCGTTGAGGGAAACTGAAGCTTTCTTT. The full variable domain, its missing parts supplied by reference TRBV9 and TRBJ1-1, is DSGVTQTPKHLITATGQRVTLRCSPRSGDLSVYWYQQSLDQGLQFLIQYYNGEERAKGNILERFSAQQFPDLHSELNLSSLELGDSALYFCASSVALRETEAFFGQGTRLTVV.